A single sample gave rise to the 32 T cell receptor beta chains below, sequenced in a study of T cells after yellow fever vaccination. TCRdb re-called the 5' RACE reads through MiXCR, storing one row per CDR3 protein. The data hold approximately 90,000 distinct CDR3 sequences, with roughly 14% observed a single time. The sample consisted of CD8+ T cells not binding an NS4B(214-222) dextramer, sorted from PBMCs, taken less than 25 days after the first yellow fever vaccination. All receptors come from a man aged 18 to 29 who received the YFV17D yellow fever vaccine.

This clonotype has more than one count but fewer than ten. The CDR3: CASRRDRDNTEAFF. In DNA, the CDR3 is TGTGCCAGCAGACGAGACAGGGATAACACTGAAGCTTTCTTT. This chain connects TRBV6-1 to TRBJ1-1, with 7 bases fitting TRBD1. The junction had 6 bases not matched to a gene; V was cut back by 6 bases and J by 2 bases. This CDR3 is 14 amino acids long. Germline assignment: CDR1 MNHNS and CDR2 SASEGT.

This chain joins TRBV7-8 and TRBJ2-3, with D perhaps TRBD1 (6 bases). CDR1 SGHVS and CDR2 FQNEAQ come from the germline V gene. V was trimmed by 2 bases and J by 0 bases, leaving 15 bases between them. CDR3 size: 17 residues. CDR3 coding DNA: TGTGCCAGCAGCTTACGACGGGACAAGCCCAGCACAGATACGCAGTATTTT. This codes for CASSLRRDKPSTDTQYF.

This clonotype appeared a few times. The chain employs TRBV5-1 and TRBJ1-1; D gene unclear. V was clipped by 0 bases and J by 4 bases, with 4 bases between them. Germline CDR1 reads SGHRS; CDR2 reads YFSETQ. The CDR3 has 12 amino acids. CDR3 sequence: CASSLVATEAFF. For the CDR3, the DNA is TGCGCCAGCAGCTTGGTTGCCACTGAAGCTTTCTTT.

This clonotype was seen a few times. This chain joins TRBV27 and TRBJ2-1; D perhaps matches TRBD2 (5 bases). Germline-derived CDR1 and CDR2 are MNHEY and SMNVEV (reference sequence). The ends were cut back, 2 bases at V and 6 bases at J, with 11 bases in the middle. The CDR3 is 14 residues long. The CDR3 region has the DNA TGTGCCAGCAGTTTAGGGTCAGGAGGCAATGAGCAGTTCTTC. It yields the protein CASSLGSGGNEQFF.

A few counts support this clonotype. The rearrangement uses TRBV5-6 and TRBJ1-2; 7 bases fit TRBD1. V lost 1 base to trimming and J lost 7 bases; unmatched junction nucleotides: 19. The CDR3 runs 18 residues. Germline CDR1 is SGHDT and CDR2 is YYEEEE. The CDR3 DNA reads TGTGCCAGCAGCTTGTTTACCCGGGACAGCCAAGAAGTTTTTGGCTACACCTTC. It translates to CASSLFTRDSQEVFGYTF. The full variable domain, its missing parts supplied by reference TRBV5-6 and TRBJ1-2, is DAGVTQSPTHLIKTRGQQVTLRCSPKSGHDTVSWYQQALGQGPQFIFQYYEEEERQRGNFPDRFSGHQFPNYSSELNVNALLLGDSALYLCASSLFTRDSQEVFGYTFGSGTRLTVV.

This rearrangement joins TRBV6-5 to TRBJ1-2; D is uncertain. V lost 2 bases and J 2 bases, leaving 6 bases between the germline ends. CDR3 length: 13 residues. Germline assignment: CDR1 MNHEY and CDR2 SVGAGI. The chain's CDR3 is CASSYVGNYGYTF. CDR3 coding DNA: TGTGCCAGCAGTTACGTGGGAAACTATGGCTACACCTTC.

CDR3 nucleotide sequence: TGTGCCAGCAGCCCCGTGGGCGGGAGCTCCTACAATGAGCAGTTCTTC. It yields the protein CASSPVGGSSYNEQFF. V gene TRBV7-9 combines with J gene TRBJ2-1, with 7 bases identical to TRBD2. V trimming: 5 bases; J trimming: 0 bases; junction bases outside the gene matches: 7. CDR1 SEHNR and CDR2 FQNEAQ come from the germline V gene (reference sequence). The length of the CDR3 is 16 residues.

This clonotype turned up a few times. The chain is built from TRBV12-3 or TRBV12-4 and TRBJ2-1; 8 bases match TRBD1. The CDR3 contains 16 residues. J gave up 5 bases and V 4 bases, and 10 bases lay outside the gene matches. DNA for the CDR3: TGTGCCAGCAGTTCGCGGCCAGGGGGCTTGAACAATGAGCAGTTCTTC. This codes for CASSSRPGGLNNEQFF.

This clonotype has only a few counts. The V and J genes are TRBV6-5 and TRBJ2-2; TRBD1 matches 8 bases. The CDR3 is 16 amino acids. Germline loops: CDR1 MNHEY, CDR2 SVGAGI. V shed 0 bases and J 4 bases; nucleotides not matched to a gene: 4. CDR3 protein: CASSYSARGLTGELFF. In DNA, the CDR3 is TGTGCCAGCAGTTACTCGGCCAGGGGGCTCACCGGGGAGCTGTTTTTT.

The chain joins TRBV5-5 to TRBJ2-7; the match to TRBD1 covers 8 bases. With 2 bases clipped from V and 5 bases from J, the junction kept 12 bases outside the gene matches. CDR3 length: 16 amino acids. Germline CDR1 is SGHKS and CDR2 is YYEKEE (reference sequence). CDR3 residues: CASSLMGNRGIDEQYV. The CDR3 nucleotides read TGTGCCAGCAGCTTAATGGGAAACAGGGGGATAGACGAGCAGTACGTC.

There are many counts of this clonotype. The rearrangement uses TRBV7-9 and TRBJ2-5; D unclear. CDR3 length equals 11 residues. Germline loops: CDR1 SEHNR, CDR2 FQNEAQ (reference sequence). Trimming stripped 6 bases from V and 3 bases from J, with 5 bases between. The CDR3, as DNA: TGTGCCAGCAGAAACGAAGAGACCCAGTACTTC. Translated, it gives CASRNEETQYF.

In its sample, this clonotype was seen a few times. The rearrangement links TRBV5-1 to TRBJ2-5; D is ambiguous. V gave up 5 bases and J gave up 4 bases, with 15 bases separating them. CDR1 and CDR2 from the germline V gene are SGHRS and YFSETQ. The CDR3 covers 14 residues. The CDR3 is CASSPSIGPETQYF. CDR3 bases: TGCGCCAGCAGTCCCTCTATAGGGCCAGAGACCCAGTACTTC. Full variable domain (missing parts from reference TRBV5-1 and TRBJ2-5): KAGVTQTPRYLIKTRGQQVTLSCSPISGHRSVSWYQQTPGQGLQFLFEYFSETQRNKGNFPGRFSGRQFSNSRSEMNVSTLELGDSALYLCASSPSIGPETQYFGPGTRLLVL.

This clonotype was seen a few times. The chain recombines TRBV10-3 with TRBJ2-6; D is uncertain. The CDR3 length is 16 residues. Between the trimmed V and J ends, which lost 8 bases and 0 bases, there was a span of 14 bases. The germline V gene encodes CDR1 ENHRY and CDR2 SYGVKD. The CDR3 nucleotides are TGTGCCATCTACCCCTGGGATAACTCTGGGGCCAACGTCCTGACTTTC. Translated, it gives CAIYPWDNSGANVLTF.

The table lists this clonotype with a few counts. The chain carries TRBV4-1 and TRBJ1-1; 8 nucleotides agree with TRBD1. This CDR3 spans 15 amino acids. The germline V gene has CDR1 MGHRA and CDR2 YSYEKL. The V segment lost 3 bases and the J segment 4 bases; nucleotides outside the gene matches: 7. CDR3 sequence (DNA): TGCGCCAGCAGCCATCCGACAGGGGAGATCACTGAAGCTTTCTTT. Translation gives CASSHPTGEITEAFF.

This clonotype was detected ten times or more. This chain connects TRBV27 to TRBJ2-2; possibly TRBD2 for D (6 bases). This CDR3 is built from 16 residues. Trimming pared 8 bases from V and 4 bases from J, leaving 20 bases between. Germline V gene lookup returns CDR1 MNHEY and CDR2 SMNVEV (reference sequence). The CDR3 DNA reads as TGTGCCAGCCGGAGCCGACGCGGGGAAGGCACCGGGGAGCTGTTTTTT. As protein: CASRSRRGEGTGELFF.

In its sample, this clonotype was seen many times. The chain links TRBV29-1 to TRBJ2-1, with 13 positions matching TRBD2. V lost 4 bases, J lost 5 bases, and 11 bases stayed unmatched. The germline gives CDR1 SQVTM, CDR2 ANQGSEA. The length of the CDR3 is 17 residues. The CDR3 is CSVGGLAGFALHNEQFF. The CDR3 DNA follows: TGCAGCGTTGGGGGACTAGCGGGGTTCGCCCTCCACAATGAGCAGTTCTTC.

The rearrangement links TRBV20-1 to TRBJ2-7, with a possible D match to TRBD1 (5 bases). From germline, CDR1 is DFQATT and CDR2 SNEGSKA (reference sequence). There are 11 residues in the CDR3. The ends were cut back, 1 base at V and 7 bases at J, with 8 bases in the middle. The CDR3: CSARAGNEQYF. The CDR3 DNA reads as TGCAGTGCTAGAGCAGGGAATGAGCAGTACTTC.

The rearrangement uses TRBV7-9 and TRBJ1-1; 9 bases align to TRBD1. CDR3 size: 14 residues. V was pared by 2 bases and J by 7 bases, with 5 bases of the junction left unmatched. Germline CDR1 is SEHNR and CDR2 is FQNEAQ (reference sequence). This CDR3 reads CASSLTTGGIEAFF. The CDR3 DNA reads TGTGCCAGCAGCTTAACGACAGGGGGAATTGAAGCTTTCTTT.

This clonotype was seen more than once but under ten times. This chain links TRBV6-2 or TRBV6-3 with TRBJ1-5; TRBD1 matches at 7 bases. Germline assignment: CDR1 MNHEY and CDR2 SVGEGT. CDR3 length: 16 amino acids. J gave up 0 bases and V 5 bases, and 7 bases lay outside the gene matches. DNA for the CDR3: TGTGCCAGCAGTAGACAGGGACTCTATAGCAATCAGCCCCAGCATTTT. Encoded protein: CASSRQGLYSNQPQHF.

This clonotype was found a few times. The gene calls are TRBV4-3 and TRBJ2-7; D remains ambiguous. The CDR3 consists of 14 residues. Deletions cut 0 bases from V and 4 bases from J, with 10 bases between. CDR1 LGHNA and CDR2 YSLEER come from the germline V gene. The CDR3 coding sequence is TGCGCCAGCAGCCAAGATCCGACGGGTTACGAGCAGTACTTC. Translation gives CASSQDPTGYEQYF.

This clonotype was seen only a few times. The CDR3 is CASSDEGPEQFF. The CDR3 coding sequence is TGTGCCAGCAGTGACGAAGGGCCTGAGCAGTTCTTC. J is TRBJ2-1 and V is TRBV25-1; the D is unclear. Germline V gene sequence: CDR1 MGHDK, CDR2 SYGVNS. The CDR3 loop spans 12 amino acids. Between the trimmed V and J ends, which lost 3 bases and 9 bases, there was a span of 9 bases.

This clonotype has only a few counts. The rearrangement uses TRBV7-2 and TRBJ1-2; D not certain. Trimming shortened V by 3 bases and J by 5 bases, and 13 bases separated the two germline ends. Germline CDR1 and CDR2: SGHTA and FQGNSA. This CDR3 contains 14 residues. The CDR3 reads CASSLGLRRYGYTF. In nucleotides, the CDR3 is TGTGCCAGCAGCTTGGGCCTCCGGAGGTATGGCTACACCTTC.

This clonotype was picked up a small number of times. This chain connects TRBV27 to TRBJ1-5; tentatively, D is TRBD1 (5 bases). The V end lost 3 bases, the J end lost 2 bases, and 5 bases lay between the germline ends. The CDR3 is made up of 13 amino acids. CDR1 is MNHEY and CDR2 is SMNVEV in the germline V gene (reference sequence). CDR3 loop: CASSLGRNQPQHF. Here the CDR3 DNA reads TGTGCCAGCAGTTTGGGGCGCAATCAGCCCCAGCATTTT.

The V and J genes are TRBV6-2 or TRBV6-3 and TRBJ1-1; weak D call: TRBD1 (5 bases). Germline V gene lookup returns CDR1 MNHEY and CDR2 SVGEGT. The length of the CDR3 is 14 residues. The V end lost 2 bases, the J end lost 10 bases, and 17 bases lay between the germline ends. Written as DNA, the CDR3 is TGTGCCAGCAGTTACCGGGGAGGGGCCTTTGGAGCTTTCTTT. It codes for CASSYRGGAFGAFF.

The table lists this clonotype with a few counts. The chain links TRBV7-9 to TRBJ1-2; D gene unclear. This CDR3 is built from 13 residues. V dropped 3 bases and J dropped 0 bases, with 5 bases sitting between them. The germline V gene encodes CDR1 SEHNR and CDR2 FQNEAQ (reference sequence). DNA of the CDR3: TGTGCCAGCAGCTTTAGCACTAACTATGGCTACACCTTC. Protein: CASSFSTNYGYTF.

The table lists this clonotype with a few counts. The V call is TRBV4-3, the J call TRBJ2-7; D not certain. Germline CDR1 reads LGHNA; CDR2 reads YSLEER. The CDR3 length is 14 residues. V lost 1 base and J lost 2, with 9 bases in between. In nucleotides, the CDR3 is TGCGCCAGCAGCCAAGGCTCCCATACCTACGAGCAGTACTTC. Amino acids: CASSQGSHTYEQYF.

The sample holds a few counts of this clonotype. The V and J genes are TRBV5-1 and TRBJ2-2; 11 bases agree with TRBD1. Germline V CDR1 and CDR2: SGHRS, YFSETQ. After removal of 4 bases from V and 7 bases from J, the junction contained 9 bases not matched to a gene. The CDR3 has 16 amino acids. CDR3 protein: CASSPPGQGVGGELFF. The CDR3 bases are TGCGCCAGCAGCCCGCCGGGACAGGGGGTTGGCGGGGAGCTGTTTTTT.

This rearrangement joins TRBV29-1 to TRBJ1-1; possibly TRBD1 for D (6 bases). V lost 4 bases to trimming and J lost 5 bases, with 17 bases between them. This CDR3 region has 14 residues. CDR1 is SQVTM and CDR2 is ANQGSEA in the germline V gene. The CDR3 coding sequence is TGCAGCGTTGCGTCGGTCAGGGGATATACTGAAGCTTTCTTT. Translating gives CSVASVRGYTEAFF.

Only a few counts were recorded for this clonotype. The CDR3 sequence: CSVEGSSEQYV. The CDR3 DNA is TGCAGCGTTGAGGGGTCAAGCGAGCAGTACGTC. The V gene is TRBV29-1, the J gene TRBJ2-7; D is unclear. Trimming removed 3 bases at V and 6 bases at J, with 9 bases between. The CDR3 has 11 amino acids. Germline-derived CDR1 and CDR2 are SQVTM and ANQGSEA.

The sample holds a few counts of this clonotype. The chain couples TRBV7-9 to TRBJ2-1; D is uncertain. Trimming stripped 9 bases from V and 7 bases from J, with 10 bases between. The CDR3 loop spans 11 amino acids. The germline V gene encodes CDR1 SEHNR and CDR2 FQNEAQ (reference sequence). CDR3 nucleotides: TGTGCCAGTAAGCAGGAAAATGAGCAGTTCTTC. Protein: CASKQENEQFF.

This clonotype was counted a few times. This rearrangement joins TRBV3-1 to TRBJ2-7; the D gene is possibly TRBD2 (6 bases). Germline V lookup: CDR1 LGHDT, CDR2 YNNKEL (reference sequence). This CDR3 has 12 residues. The ends were cut back, 7 bases at V and 5 bases at J, with 12 bases in the middle. The DNA of the CDR3 is TGTGCCAGCACCACCCGCGGGAACGAGCAGTACTTC. This sequence encodes CASTTRGNEQYF.

The chain employs TRBV7-9 and TRBJ1-2, with 10 bases aligning to TRBD1. V shed 3 bases, J shed 8 bases, and the junction held 6 bases outside the gene matches. Germline assignment: CDR1 SEHNR and CDR2 FQNEAQ (reference sequence). This CDR3 contains 14 residues. The CDR3 DNA follows: TGTGCCAGCAGCTTGACAGGGGGCGCGGGAGGCTACACCTTC. Translation: CASSLTGGAGGYTF.